The clone carrying this T cell receptor beta chain was seen at least ten times. This sample was taken from a study of blood T cells in healthy people across ages. Trimming cost V 5 bases and J 9 bases, with 16 bases left between them. Germline V gene sequence: CDR1 SGHTA, CDR2 FQGNSA. The CDR3 has 13 residues. It was with a sample-barcoded 5' primer and a J-beta primer mix that a second PCR of about 6 to 11 cycles was run. TCRdb reanalysed the 5' RACE reads using MiXCR and keeps one entry per CDR3 protein. The table lists hundreds of thousands of distinct CDR3 sequences, approximately 40% of them singletons.

Material for sequencing was blood. This TCR was recovered from a man aged 80 or over in good health. This sequence joins TRBV7-2 and TRBJ2-5; D uncertain. CDR3 DNA sequence: TGTGCCAGCAGCCCCGCACCTGGGTACGCCCAGTACTTC. It yields the protein CASSPAPGYAQYF. Based on the CDR3 plus reference TRBV7-2 and TRBJ2-5, the full variable domain is GAGVSQSPSNKVTEKGKDVELRCDPISGHTALYWYRQSLGQGLEFLIYFQGNSAPDKSGLPSDRFSAERTGGSVSTLTIQRTQQEDSAVYLCASSPAPGYAQYFGPGTRLLVL.